The 8 T cell receptor beta chains presented below share a single source sample, sequenced in a study of CD8+CD57+ T cells in acquired aplastic anemia. It was genomic DNA that served as the template for profiling TCR beta VDJ and CDR3. Using its own MiXCR run on the reads, TCRdb lists one record per CDR3 protein. The top ten hold roughly 8% of the sample, which has 200,000 to 250,000 distinct CDR3 sequences, approximately 45% seen once. For sequencing, patients were chosen who had shown expansion of CD8+CD57+ cells by flow cytometry. The specimen was sorted CD4+, CD8+, or CD8+CD57+ T cells (not recorded which) from PBMCs. These receptors were taken from a human donor with aplastic anemia.

This clonotype was seen ten or more times. The chain employs TRBV2 and TRBJ2-3; 8 positions agree with TRBD2. The germline V gene has CDR1 SNHLY and CDR2 FYNNEI. The CDR3 loop spans 16 amino acids. The V segment lost 6 bases and the J segment 4 bases; nucleotides outside the gene matches: 12. The CDR3 sequence: CASSDPGGPGADTQYF. CDR3 coding DNA: TGTGCCAGCAGCGACCCGGGAGGGCCGGGCGCAGATACGCAGTATTTT.

This clonotype was counted many times. The V and J genes are TRBV24-1 and TRBJ2-3; D is unclear. This CDR3 is 13 amino acids long. V lost 5 bases, J lost 4 bases, and 9 bases lay in between. Per germline, CDR1 KGHDR and CDR2 SFDVKD. The CDR3 protein is CATSGKSPDTQYF. CDR3 DNA sequence: TGTGCCACCAGTGGCAAGTCTCCAGATACGCAGTATTTT.

Many counts were recorded for this clonotype. The chain carries TRBV5-6 and TRBJ2-3, with 9 bases lining up with TRBD2. The CDR3 has 15 amino acids. The V and J ends lost 4 bases and 5 bases, in that order; junction bases with no gene match: 8. CDR1 and CDR2 from the germline V gene are SGHDT and YYEEEE. CDR3 bases: TGTGCCAGCAGCGCAGCTAGCGGGATAGGAGATACGCAGTATTTT. It translates to CASSAASGIGDTQYF.

In regard to this clonotype: A much larger clonotype is one base distant, so this may be a read error. J is TRBJ2-1 and V is TRBV2, with TRBD2 matching over 13 bases. Trimming took 8 bases from V and 1 from J; bases not matched to a gene: 14. This CDR3 spans 19 amino acids. Looked up from germline, CDR1 is SNHLY and CDR2 is FYNNEI. The CDR3 reads CASPRRTSGGASSYNEQFF. CDR3 bases: TGTGCCAGCCCTAGAAGAACTAGCGGGGGGGCCTCTTCCTACAATGAGCAGTTCTTC.

The sample holds many counts of this clonotype. This sequence joins TRBV25-1 and TRBJ2-1, with 7 bases lining up with TRBD2. The V and J ends lost 3 bases and 3 bases, in that order; junction bases with no gene match: 5. The CDR3 consists of 15 residues. Germline CDR1 and CDR2: MGHDK and SYGVNS. The CDR3 DNA reads as TGTGCCAGCAGTGATTCGACTAGCCACTACAATGAGCAGTTCTTC. It translates to CASSDSTSHYNEQFF.

V and J are TRBV9 and TRBJ2-7; D unresolved. V lost 0 bases to trimming and J lost 0 bases, with 16 bases between them. CDR1 is SGDLS and CDR2 is YYNGEE in the germline V gene. This CDR3 spans 17 amino acids. The CDR3 region is CASSVDGRTYFSYEQYF. DNA of the CDR3: TGTGCCAGCAGCGTAGATGGCAGGACCTACTTCTCCTACGAGCAGTACTTC.

This chain uses TRBV7-2 with TRBJ2-7; 11 bases align to TRBD2. Germline V lookup: CDR1 SGHTA, CDR2 FQGNSA. The CDR3 contains 16 residues. V trimming: 1 base; J trimming: 2 bases; junction bases outside the gene matches: 4. The CDR3 bases are TGTGCCAGCAGCTTAGTTTCTAGCGGGGGGACCTACGAGCAGTACTTC. It translates to CASSLVSSGGTYEQYF.

Concerning this clonotype: One end of the junction is discordant with germline, which a read error may explain. The chain recombines TRBV9 with TRBJ1-1; the D is unclear. The V gene's germline CDR1 is SGDLS and CDR2 YYNGEE. This CDR3 region has 14 residues. In DNA, the CDR3 is TGTGCCAGCAGCCAAGATCCGGGGAACACTGACGCTTTCTTT. Protein: CASSQDPGNTDAFF. The full variable domain, in which reference TRBV9 and TRBJ1-1 provide the parts outside the CDR3, is DSGVTQTPKHLITATGQRVTLRCSPRSGDLSVYWYQQSLDQGLQFLIQYYNGEERAKGNILERFSAQQFPDLHSELNLSSLELGDSALYFCASSQDPGNTDAFFGQGTRLTVV.